This TCR beta chain was found in a study of blood T cells in healthy people across ages. The study's findings and limits: Donor CMV infection status was unknown, possibly confounding age-related changes in expanded clonotypes. Long-lived donors had more naive CD4+ cells and higher diversity than aged donors.

Using a J-beta primer mix together with a sample-barcoded 5' primer, a second PCR was run for about 6 to 12 cycles. TCRdb used MiXCR to reprocess the 5' RACE reads, holding one entry per CDR3 protein. Altogether over 700,000 distinct CDR3 sequences are present, about 25% being singletons, with the ten largest covering 9.4%. Each sample yielded at least 6 million isolated PBMCs. This clonotype was detected only a few times. Its antigen is unidentified. The sample was also linked to a second study, of T cells of mothers and their children. That work contributes: Each donor was one of three healthy Caucasian mothers or one of their six children.

The TCR sequence derives from a boy aged 5-17 years in good health. The sample consisted of blood.

The CDR3 coding sequence is TGCAGTGCTAGACAGGGGGGTAGAGGGAATGAGCAGTTCTTC. This translates into CSARQGGRGNEQFF. The chain joins TRBV20-1 to TRBJ2-7, with D maybe TRBD1 (7 bases). Near its end, the DNA agrees better with TRBJ2-1, so the J call may be wrong. The CDR3 has 14 residues. CDR1 and CDR2 from the germline V gene are DFQATT and SNEGSKA (reference sequence).